The 15 T cell receptor beta chains below were found in one sample sequenced in a study of blood T cell repertoires in COVID-19. Libraries were prepared by immunoSEQ multiplex PCR; TCRdb keeps only in-frame clonotypes and omits some of them. The table has around 140,000 clones, approximately 80% seen once; the top ten hold roughly 3.8%. Sequencing input: PBMCs or T cells enriched from blood (not recorded which). These receptors all come from a man over 45 in a cohort exposed to, infected with or recovered from COVID-19 (not recorded which).

CDR3 bases: TGTGCCAGCAGTGACGGTCATCCCGGGGAGCTGTTTTTT. It specifies CASSDGHPGELFF. This sequence joins TRBV2 and TRBJ2-2; D unresolved. The V gene lost 3 bases and the J gene lost 6 bases, with 8 bases spanning the gap. The CDR3 has 13 amino acids. Germline lookup yields CDR1 SNHLY and CDR2 FYNNEI.

The rearrangement joins TRBV5-1 to TRBJ2-2, with 7 bases identical to TRBD2. After removal of 0 bases from V and 3 bases from J, the junction contained 2 bases not matched to a gene. The CDR3 has 15 residues. Looked up from germline, CDR1 is SGHRS and CDR2 is YFSETQ. The CDR3 region has the DNA TGCGCCAGCAGCTTGGAGCGGGGAGACACCGGGGAGCTGTTTTTT. Its translation is CASSLERGDTGELFF.

This chain connects TRBV6-2 or TRBV6-3 to TRBJ2-7, with 9 bases lining up with TRBD1. The germline V gene encodes CDR1 MNHEY and CDR2 SVGEGT. V shed 1 base, J shed 0 bases, and the junction held 10 bases outside the gene matches. The CDR3 spans 18 residues. The CDR3 loop reads CASSYLGPGTGSSYEQYF. In nucleotides, the CDR3 is TGTGCCAGCAGTTACTTAGGCCCCGGGACAGGGAGCTCCTACGAGCAGTACTTC.

V usage is TRBV19 and J usage is TRBJ2-5; TRBD2 agrees at 13 bases. CDR3 length: 18 residues. Germline V gene data show CDR1 as LNHDA and CDR2 as SQIVND (reference sequence). The trim removed 5 bases at V and 2 bases at J, leaving 11 bases unmatched. Here the CDR3 DNA reads TGTGCCAGTAGTCGGACTAGCGGGAGTTGGGGAACTCAAGAGACCCAGTACTTC. As protein: CASSRTSGSWGTQETQYF.

The chain combines TRBV15 with TRBJ2-3; 12 bases fit TRBD2. The V and J ends lost 1 base and 5 bases, in that order; junction bases with no gene match: 4. Germline CDR1 LNHNV, CDR2 YYDKDF (reference sequence). The CDR3 contains 16 residues. CDR3 sequence (DNA): TGTGCCACCAGCAGAGCCCTGACTAGCGGGAGAGATACGCAGTATTTT. Translated: CATSRALTSGRDTQYF.

The chain recombines TRBV28 with TRBJ1-3; D is undetermined. Germline V gene lookup returns CDR1 MDHEN and CDR2 SYDVKM. The CDR3 sequence is 12 residues long. Trimming removed 5 bases from V and 9 bases from J, with 11 bases in between. In DNA, the CDR3 is TGTGCCAGCAGTATAAGCCTCGGCACCATATATTTT. Its protein is CASSISLGTIYF.

V gene TRBV28 combines with J gene TRBJ2-7, with 11 bases matching TRBD2. The CDR3 is 15 residues long. CDR1 MDHEN and CDR2 SYDVKM come from the germline V gene. Trimming removed 7 bases from V and 1 base from J; junction bases left unmatched: 6. CDR3 sequence reads: CASTHGTSGSYEQYF. The CDR3 DNA follows: TGTGCCAGCACCCACGGGACTAGCGGATCCTACGAGCAGTACTTC.

The chain is built from TRBV9 and TRBJ2-3; a possible D gene is TRBD2 (6 bases). V gave up 2 bases and J gave up 0 bases, with 10 bases separating them. Per germline, CDR1 SGDLS and CDR2 YYNGEE. This CDR3 is 15 amino acids long. As DNA, the CDR3 is TGTGCCAGCAGCGTGGCGGGGCGTAGCACAGATACGCAGTATTTT. It encodes CASSVAGRSTDTQYF.

The rearrangement uses TRBV2 and TRBJ2-2; a weak D match, TRBD1 (6 bases). From germline, CDR1 is SNHLY and CDR2 FYNNEI. V lost 7 bases, J lost 3 bases, and 12 bases lay in between. This CDR3 is built from 14 residues. CDR3 protein: CASKKQGDTGELFF. CDR3 DNA sequence: TGTGCCAGCAAAAAACAGGGTGACACCGGGGAGCTGTTTTTT.

The genes are TRBV6-4 and TRBJ2-7, with TRBD2 as a possible D gene (5 bases). The CDR3 has 16 amino acids. Trimming cost V 5 bases and J 1 base, with 18 bases left between them. Germline CDR1 reads MRHNA; CDR2 reads SNTAGT. The CDR3 is CASSPVPGRRSYEQYF. CDR3 in DNA: TGTGCCAGCAGTCCCGTACCGGGCAGGAGGTCCTACGAGCAGTACTTC.

J is TRBJ2-2 and V is TRBV6-5, with D perhaps TRBD1 (5 bases). Trimming shortened V by 7 bases and J by 0 bases, and 9 bases separated the two germline ends. The CDR3 extends over 14 amino acids. The germline V gene encodes CDR1 MNHEY and CDR2 SVGAGI. The CDR3 loop is CASKKGANTGELFF. The DNA of the CDR3 is TGTGCCAGCAAGAAAGGGGCGAACACCGGGGAGCTGTTTTTT.

This rearrangement joins TRBV3-1 (or the pseudogene TRBV3-2) to TRBJ2-3; the match to TRBD2 covers 7 bases. The trim removed 3 bases at V and 4 bases at J, leaving 7 bases unmatched. From germline, CDR1 is LGHDT and CDR2 YNNKEL (reference sequence). The CDR3 covers 15 residues. CDR3 residues: CASSHWRERSDTQYF. The CDR3 nucleotides are TGTGCCAGCAGCCACTGGCGGGAGAGGTCAGATACGCAGTATTTT.

The gene calls are TRBV19 and TRBJ2-1; 8 nucleotides align to TRBD2. Germline CDR1 LNHDA, CDR2 SQIVND (reference sequence). Unmatched junction bases numbered 7, after V lost 0 bases and J lost 9 bases. There are 15 residues in the CDR3. CDR3 coding DNA: TGTGCCAGTAGTATAGATGTGACTAGCGAGGGTGAGCAGTTCTTC. It encodes CASSIDVTSEGEQFF.

The CDR3 spells CASYSGRFSYNEQFF. CDR3 nucleotide sequence: TGTGCCAGTTATAGCGGGAGGTTCTCCTACAATGAGCAGTTCTTC. The gene calls are TRBV19 and TRBJ2-1; 10 nucleotides match TRBD2. The V gene end was trimmed by 8 bases and the J gene end by 0 bases; junction bases not matched to a gene: 4. This CDR3 has 15 amino acids. CDR1 LNHDA and CDR2 SQIVND come from the germline V gene (reference sequence).

V gene TRBV12-3 or TRBV12-4 combines with J gene TRBJ1-6; no clear D gene. Trimming took 6 bases from V and 4 from J, leaving 4 bases between them. The CDR3 sequence is 12 residues long. CDR3 sequence: CASSYYNSPLHF. CDR3 coding DNA: TGTGCCAGCAGCTATTATAATTCACCCCTCCACTTT.